Shown below are 28 T cell receptor beta chains from a single sample sequenced in a study of T cell responses to AZD1222 COVID-19 vaccine. Repertoires were generated with immunoSEQ multiplex PCR, while TCRdb's copy carries only in-frame clones and drops some. The sample has over 150,000 clones; approximately 86% are singletons. Sequencing used peripheral blood, obtained on day 0 of AZD1222 vaccination. The receptors here all came from an adult in good health.

The rearrangement joins TRBV5-4 to TRBJ2-7; 9 bases line up with TRBD1. V shed 0 bases and J 5 bases; nucleotides not matched to a gene: 12. Germline V CDR1 and CDR2: SGHNT, YYREEE (reference sequence). This CDR3 has 17 amino acids. CDR3 amino acids: CASSLEAGQGLLHEQYF. The CDR3 coding sequence is TGTGCCAGCAGCTTGGAAGCGGGACAGGGCCTACTTCACGAGCAGTACTTC.

This clone was detected once. The gene calls are TRBV19 and TRBJ1-3; D remains ambiguous. Trimming took 3 bases from V and 3 from J, leaving 6 bases between them. This CDR3 has 13 residues. The germline V gene encodes CDR1 LNHDA and CDR2 SQIVND (reference sequence). The CDR3 loop is CASSIDNGNTIYF. CDR3 coding DNA: TGTGCCAGTAGTATTGACAATGGAAACACCATATATTTT.

On this clone itself: In the same sample, other DNA sequences code for this CDR3. The chain has TRBV3-1 (or the pseudogene TRBV3-2) and TRBJ1-2; no clear D. Trimming stripped 1 base from V and 4 bases from J, with 7 bases between. Per germline, CDR1 LGHDT and CDR2 YNNKEL (reference sequence). The CDR3 covers 13 residues. DNA of the CDR3: TGTGCCAGCAGCCAAGGAGGATTCTATGGCTACACCTTC. Protein: CASSQGGFYGYTF.

The chain is built from TRBV6-5 and TRBJ1-1; 8 bases agree with TRBD1. This CDR3 has 14 residues. With V trimmed by 7 bases and J by 3 bases, 7 bases remained unmatched. Germline lookup yields CDR1 MNHEY and CDR2 SVGAGI. CDR3 in DNA: TGTGCCAGCATGAAGGACAGGGCAGACACTGAAGCTTTCTTT. It codes for CASMKDRADTEAFF.

DNA for the CDR3: TGTGCCAGAAGCTTGGGGGTGGGTGGAAACACCATATATTTT. It encodes CARSLGVGGNTIYF. The rearrangement uses TRBV5-3 and TRBJ1-3; D is uncertain. TRBV5-3 qualifies as an ORF whose function is uncertain. V was cut by 0 bases and J by 3 bases, with 7 bases left in between. This CDR3 contains 14 residues.

This clone was observed a handful of times. This chain connects TRBV27 to TRBJ1-1; D unclear. The V end was cut by 3 bases, the J end by 4 bases, with 12 bases between. Per the germline V gene, CDR1 is MNHEY and CDR2 is SMNVEV (reference sequence). The CDR3 spans 14 residues. Here the CDR3 reads CASSFNGFGTEAFF. For the CDR3, the DNA is TGTGCCAGCAGTTTTAATGGGTTCGGCACTGAAGCTTTCTTT.

The CDR3 spells CASSRTSGTYEQYF. For the CDR3, the DNA is TGTGCCAGCAGTAGGACTAGCGGGACCTACGAGCAGTACTTC. The V gene is TRBV6-2 or TRBV6-3, the J gene TRBJ2-7; 12 bases fit TRBD2. Losses at the gene ends were 5 bases for V and 2 bases for J; bases not matched to a gene: 1. CDR1 and CDR2 from the germline V gene are MNHEY and SVGEGT. This CDR3 comprises 14 residues.

This rearrangement joins TRBV18 to TRBJ2-2; no firm D call. Trimming pared 3 bases from V and 10 bases from J, leaving 12 bases between. This CDR3 spans 13 amino acids. Germline V gene lookup returns CDR1 KGHSH and CDR2 LQKENI. This CDR3 is CASSPSRLEELFF. The CDR3 DNA reads TGTGCCAGCTCACCCTCCCGACTGGAGGAGCTGTTTTTT.

The chain links TRBV5-1 to TRBJ2-3; perhaps TRBD1 as D (6 bases). Germline loops: CDR1 SGHRS, CDR2 YFSETQ. The CDR3 sequence is 16 residues long. Trimming removed 2 bases at V and 0 bases at J, with 13 bases between. In DNA, the CDR3 is TGCGCCAGCAGCTTAGGACAGACAGCTAGCACAGATACGCAGTATTTT. Protein product: CASSLGQTASTDTQYF.

The CDR3 coding sequence is TGCGCCAGCAGCTTGGTGGGACAGGAAATTTTCGAGCAGTACTTC. It translates to CASSLVGQEIFEQYF. V and J are TRBV5-1 and TRBJ2-7, with TRBD1 matching 8 bases. J gave up 6 bases and V 0 bases, and 8 bases lay outside the gene matches. The CDR3 has 15 amino acids. Germline loops: CDR1 SGHRS, CDR2 YFSETQ.

The rearrangement joins TRBV5-1 to TRBJ2-1; 8 bases agree with TRBD1. CDR1 is SGHRS and CDR2 is YFSETQ in the germline V gene. CDR3 size: 13 residues. Trimming at V came to 3 bases and at J to 15 bases, leaving 11 bases not matched to a gene. The DNA for the CDR3 is TGCGCCAGCAGCTGGGGACAGGACGTAGGGGGGTTCTTC. Its protein product is CASSWGQDVGGFF.

The chain employs TRBV4-1 and TRBJ1-6; possibly TRBD1 for D (5 bases). The V and J ends lost 0 bases and 9 bases respectively, with 15 bases between them. Germline-derived CDR1 and CDR2 are MGHRA and YSYEKL. This CDR3 comprises 16 residues. CDR3 coding DNA: TGCGCCAGCAGCCAAGACGGCGGGCAGGGAAGTTCACCCCTCCACTTT. Translated: CASSQDGGQGSSPLHF.

The J gene is TRBJ2-2, the V gene TRBV5-1, with TRBD2 matching 14 bases. The CDR3 contains 18 residues. Germline CDR1 is SGHRS and CDR2 is YFSETQ. Unmatched junction bases numbered 6, after V lost 1 base and J lost 4 bases. CDR3: CASSLPGLAGVGTGELFF. CDR3 nucleotides: TGCGCCAGCAGCTTGCCGGGACTAGCGGGAGTTGGCACCGGGGAGCTGTTTTTT.

The CDR3 is CASSFDILRGYTF. The CDR3, as DNA: TGCGCCAGCAGCTTCGACATCTTGAGGGGCTACACCTTC. This chain uses TRBV5-1 with TRBJ1-2; D gene unclear. This CDR3 spans 13 amino acids. From germline, CDR1 is SGHRS and CDR2 YFSETQ. Trimming removed 2 bases from V and 8 bases from J, with 13 bases in between.

This chain connects TRBV5-1 to TRBJ2-3; the D gene is possibly TRBD2 (6 bases). V lost 4 bases and J 6 bases, leaving 21 bases between the germline ends. The CDR3 is 16 amino acids. Germline V CDR1 and CDR2: SGHRS, YFSETQ. DNA of the CDR3: TGCGCCAGCAGCCTGCTCCCGGGACTGTCTGGGGATACGCAGTATTTT. Residues: CASSLLPGLSGDTQYF.

J is TRBJ1-3 and V is TRBV4-2; no clear D gene. V gave up 3 bases and J gave up 0 bases, with 9 bases separating them. The germline V gene has CDR1 LGHNA and CDR2 YNFKEQ. The CDR3 length is 15 residues. CDR3 sequence (DNA): TGTGCCAGCAGCCACGGAATTAGCTCTGGAAACACCATATATTTT. Translating it yields CASSHGISSGNTIYF.

This clone was seen once. In DNA, the CDR3 is TGTGCCAGCAGCTGGGGGGACATCTTTTTAACAGCTAACTATGGCTACACCTTC. Residues: CASSWGDIFLTANYGYTF. The rearrangement links TRBV5-6 to TRBJ1-2; maybe TRBD1 (6 bases). Germline assignment: CDR1 SGHDT and CDR2 YYEEEE. V was clipped by 3 bases and J by 0 bases, with 21 bases between them. The CDR3 is 18 residues long.

This chain uses TRBV7-2 with TRBJ1-2; D is undetermined. CDR3 size: 13 residues. V was cut by 4 bases and J by 4 bases, with 10 bases left in between. Germline CDR1 and CDR2: SGHTA and FQGNSA. The CDR3 loop reads CASSSILGYGYTF. CDR3 coding DNA: TGTGCCAGCAGCTCAATATTAGGCTATGGCTACACCTTC.

This clone was counted once. V gene TRBV7-2 combines with J gene TRBJ2-1; perhaps TRBD1 as D (6 bases). Germline loops: CDR1 SGHTA, CDR2 FQGNSA. The CDR3 has 16 amino acids. Trimming took off 5 bases at V and 0 bases at J, with 14 bases between the two ends. The CDR3 is CASSPESGVSYNEQFF. The DNA for the CDR3 is TGTGCCAGCAGCCCTGAGTCAGGGGTCTCCTACAATGAGCAGTTCTTC.

V and J are TRBV7-6 and TRBJ2-2; TRBD1 aligns across 7 bases. Germline CDR1 reads SGHVS; CDR2 reads FNYEAQ. Trimming at V came to 5 bases and at J to 0 bases, leaving 6 bases not matched to a gene. The CDR3 runs to 16 residues. The CDR3 nucleotides read TGTGCCAGCAGCCAAGGCCAGGGGGCGAACACCGGGGAGCTGTTTTTT. Protein product: CASSQGQGANTGELFF.

This chain uses TRBV6-5 with TRBJ1-5, with D hard to call. Looked up from germline, CDR1 is MNHEY and CDR2 is SVGAGI. Trimming removed 4 bases at V and 3 bases at J, with 13 bases between. The CDR3 has 15 amino acids. In nucleotides, the CDR3 is TGTGCCAGCAGTTGGGATCTGGGCAACAATCAGCCCCAGCATTTT. It specifies CASSWDLGNNQPQHF.

The chain carries TRBV4-1 and TRBJ2-1; TRBD2 agrees at 10 bases. The CDR3 covers 15 residues. Germline V gene lookup returns CDR1 MGHRA and CDR2 YSYEKL. V gave up 1 base and J gave up 4 bases; unmatched junction bases: 1. Here the CDR3 DNA reads TGCGCCAGCAGCCAAGTGACTAGCGGGTACAATGAGCAGTTCTTC. This gives the protein CASSQVTSGYNEQFF.

This clone was detected many times. The chain uses TRBV10-2 and TRBJ2-7; D is perhaps TRBD1 (6 bases). The CDR3 extends over 12 amino acids. The V and J ends lost 6 bases and 4 bases respectively, with 10 bases between them. Germline values: CDR1 WSHSY, CDR2 SAAADI. CDR3 in amino acids: CASSKDRYEQYF. In DNA, the CDR3 is TGCGCCAGCAGCAAGGACAGATACGAGCAGTACTTC.

The V call is TRBV4-2, the J call TRBJ1-2, with D unresolved. With 1 base removed from V and 5 bases from J, the gap between germline ends came to 14 bases. This CDR3 region has 15 residues. The germline V gene has CDR1 LGHNA and CDR2 YNFKEQ. CDR3 sequence: CASSQGGVEVYGYTF. DNA for the CDR3: TGTGCCAGCAGCCAAGGTGGAGTGGAGGTTTATGGCTACACCTTC.

CDR3 nucleotide sequence: TGTGCCAGCAGCCAAGGGAGAGGGACAGCGGGGTCACCCCTCCACTTT. Translation: CASSQGRGTAGSPLHF. The gene calls are TRBV3-1 (or the pseudogene TRBV3-2) and TRBJ1-6; TRBD1 matches 7 bases. Unmatched junction bases numbered 10, after V lost 1 base and J lost 10 bases. This CDR3 region has 16 residues. CDR1 is LGHDT, CDR2 YNNKEL, per germline (reference sequence).

This chain uses TRBV30 with TRBJ2-3, with D perhaps TRBD2 (5 bases). The CDR3 is 15 residues long. Germline lookup yields CDR1 GTSNPN and CDR2 SVGIG (reference sequence). The V end lost 8 bases, the J end lost 0 bases, and 18 bases lay between the germline ends. CDR3 loop: CAVGEGGSSTDTQYF. As DNA, the CDR3 is TGTGCCGTGGGCGAGGGCGGCTCTAGCACAGATACGCAGTATTTT.

The chain links TRBV6-5 to TRBJ2-1; D tentatively reads TRBD1 or TRBD2 (5 bases each). V was clipped by 6 bases and J by 1 base, with 13 bases between them. This CDR3 spans 15 amino acids. CDR1 and CDR2 from the germline V gene are MNHEY and SVGAGI. For the CDR3, the DNA is TGTGCCAGCAGCCTGGATGGGGGTTCCTACAATGAGCAGTTCTTC. Protein sequence: CASSLDGGSYNEQFF.

CDR3 region: CASSLARTDTQYF. The CDR3 region has the DNA TGTGCCAGCAGCCTAGCGCGCACAGATACGCAGTATTTT. This chain connects TRBV6-5 to TRBJ2-3, with D perhaps matching TRBD2 (6 bases). CDR3 length: 13 residues. Trimming took 6 bases from V and 1 from J, leaving 8 bases between them. CDR1 MNHEY and CDR2 SVGAGI come from the germline V gene.